The rows below give T cell receptor beta chains drawn from one sample of a study of T cell changes during pregnancy in multiple sclerosis. TCRdb keeps only in-frame clones here, not all; method: immunoSEQ multiplex PCR. The sample has tens of thousands of clones; roughly 93% are singletons. Sequencing used peripheral blood, obtained in the second trimester of pregnancy. All receptors derive from a female donor in good health, enrolled as a control in a pregnancy study. Each CDR3 is given with its conserved first and last residue. Where a row states a size, it is once, few, many or the class of an expanded clone; other rows omit it.

abundance: .
j_gene: TRBJ2-3
v_gene: TRBV7-9
CDR3aa: CASSPTLAGGTDTQYF

abundance: .
j_gene: TRBJ2-1
v_gene: TRBV9
CDR3aa: CASSVGVAEQFF

abundance: .
j_gene: TRBJ1-5
v_gene: TRBV23-1
CDR3aa: CASTQGEPGPNQPQHF

abundance: .
j_gene: TRBJ1-1
v_gene: TRBV5-6
CDR3aa: CASRIRGMNTEAFF

abundance: .
j_gene: TRBJ2-4
v_gene: TRBV5-6
CDR3aa: CASSGTTGFGGNIQYF

abundance: .
j_gene: TRBJ1-5
v_gene: TRBV5-6
CDR3aa: CASSSRGYDQPQHF

abundance: .
j_gene: TRBJ1-2
v_gene: TRBV5-4
CDR3aa: CASSLGGRRDGGYTF

abundance: .
j_gene: TRBJ1-2
v_gene: TRBV6-1
CDR3aa: CASSDGGGSLQDGYTF

abundance: .
j_gene: TRBJ1-5
v_gene: TRBV4-3
CDR3aa: CASSQDYTARHQPQHF

abundance: .
j_gene: TRBJ2-2
v_gene: TRBV19
CDR3aa: CASHASIGTGELFF

abundance: .
j_gene: TRBJ2-7
v_gene: TRBV6-6
CDR3aa: CASTNGGGREQYF

abundance: .
j_gene: TRBJ2-4
v_gene: TRBV5-1
CDR3aa: CASRYSPGGRANIQYF

abundance: .
j_gene: TRBJ2-7
v_gene: TRBV7-9
CDR3aa: CASSLAGEVEQYF

abundance: .
j_gene: TRBJ1-6
v_gene: TRBV7-2
CDR3aa: CASASSYNSPLHF

abundance: .
j_gene: TRBJ1-1
v_gene: TRBV9
CDR3aa: CASSAGGREGTEAFF

abundance: .
j_gene: TRBJ2-5
v_gene: TRBV4-3
CDR3aa: CASSQYLTGGGETQYF

abundance: .
j_gene: TRBJ2-1
v_gene: TRBV14
CDR3aa: CASSQGPGTNIGNEQFF

abundance: .
j_gene: TRBJ2-1
v_gene: TRBV7-8
CDR3aa: CASSSTGTSGGNNEQFF

abundance: once
j_gene: TRBJ2-1
v_gene: TRBV6-4
CDR3aa: CASSDSPGSYNEQFF

abundance: .
j_gene: TRBJ1-2
v_gene: TRBV4-3
CDR3aa: CASSQDPNRAVYTF

abundance: .
j_gene: TRBJ1-2
v_gene: TRBV6-5
CDR3aa: CASSYQDANYGYTF

abundance: .
j_gene: TRBJ1-2
v_gene: TRBV30
CDR3aa: CAWESGTGTAYTF

abundance: .
j_gene: TRBJ1-2
v_gene: TRBV7-2
CDR3aa: CASSKTTGNYGYTF

abundance: .
j_gene: TRBJ1-5
v_gene: TRBV6-5
CDR3aa: CATARRGSQPQHF

abundance: .
j_gene: TRBJ2-2
v_gene: TRBV6-4
CDR3aa: CASSDQGGMDGSNTGELFF

abundance: few
j_gene: TRBJ2-7
v_gene: TRBV11-2
CDR3aa: CASSPYPRGRSSYEQYF

abundance: .
j_gene: TRBJ1-4
v_gene: TRBV30
CDR3aa: CAWSPGGFGEKLFF

abundance: .
j_gene: TRBJ1-5
v_gene: TRBV27
CDR3aa: CASSQDRGVKPQHF

abundance: .
j_gene: TRBJ2-3
v_gene: TRBV14
CDR3aa: CASSFGGNTQYF

abundance: .
j_gene: TRBJ1-2
v_gene: TRBV5-6
CDR3aa: CASSFGGQDYGYTF

abundance: .
j_gene: TRBJ1-1
v_gene: TRBV4-2
CDR3aa: CASSGLQGSNTEAFF

abundance: once
j_gene: TRBJ2-2
v_gene: TRBV7-3
CDR3aa: CASSLARVDTGELFF

abundance: .
j_gene: TRBJ1-1
v_gene: TRBV6-6
CDR3aa: CASRDRTEAFF

abundance: .
j_gene: TRBJ1-2
v_gene: TRBV5-1
CDR3aa: CASSYDRESYGYTF

abundance: .
j_gene: TRBJ1-2
v_gene: TRBV6-5
CDR3aa: CASSYSLGGADYGYTF

abundance: once
j_gene: TRBJ1-3
v_gene: TRBV29-1
CDR3aa: CSVEDPGRVGNTIYF

abundance: .
j_gene: TRBJ2-2
v_gene: TRBV9
CDR3aa: CASSVGGGSNTGELFF

abundance: .
j_gene: TRBJ1-2
v_gene: TRBV27
CDR3aa: CASSLARRGGYTF

abundance: .
j_gene: TRBJ2-7
v_gene: TRBV4-2
CDR3aa: CASSQDRAGVSGEQYF

abundance: .
j_gene: TRBJ1-5
v_gene: TRBV19
CDR3aa: CASSIDLETLNSNQPQHF

abundance: .
j_gene: TRBJ2-3
v_gene: TRBV7-3
CDR3aa: CASSPIIAGHTQYF

abundance: once
j_gene: TRBJ2-5
v_gene: TRBV9
CDR3aa: CASSGVGGAGPPGTGETQYF

abundance: .
j_gene: TRBJ1-1
v_gene: TRBV11-2
CDR3aa: CASSLDRGDTEAFF

abundance: .
j_gene: TRBJ2-2
v_gene: TRBV10-3
CDR3aa: CAISDWWGPDSTGELFF

abundance: .
j_gene: TRBJ1-3
v_gene: TRBV5-6
CDR3aa: CASSPGTGALKANTIYF

abundance: .
j_gene: TRBJ1-6
v_gene: TRBV30
CDR3aa: CAWNRGHSPLHF

abundance: .
j_gene: TRBJ1-1
v_gene: TRBV4-3
CDR3aa: CASSQMVAGTEAFF

abundance: few
j_gene: TRBJ1-4
v_gene: TRBV7-6
CDR3aa: CASSLAGQRNEKLFF